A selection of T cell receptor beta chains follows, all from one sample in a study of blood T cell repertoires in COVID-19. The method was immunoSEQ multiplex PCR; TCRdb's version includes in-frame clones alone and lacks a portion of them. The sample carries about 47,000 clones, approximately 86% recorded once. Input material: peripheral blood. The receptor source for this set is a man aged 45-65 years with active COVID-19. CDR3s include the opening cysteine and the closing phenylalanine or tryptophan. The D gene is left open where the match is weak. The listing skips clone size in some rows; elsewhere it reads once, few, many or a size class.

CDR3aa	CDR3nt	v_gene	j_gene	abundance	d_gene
CASSPGQTSATQHF	TGTGCCAGCTCACCTGGGCAGACATCAGCAACCCAGCATTTT	TRBV18	TRBJ1-5	NA	NA
CASSPPDRGKAFF	TGTGCCAGCTCACCCCCGGACAGGGGTAAAGCTTTCTTT	TRBV18	TRBJ1-1	once	TRBD1
CAWSASNLRGPGNTIYF	TGTGCCTGGAGTGCCAGCAACCTCAGGGGGCCAGGAAACACCATATATTTT	TRBV30	TRBJ1-3	NA	TRBD1
CASSVVAGGYNEQFF	TGTGCCAGCAGCGTAGTAGCGGGGGGTTACAATGAGCAGTTCTTC	TRBV9	TRBJ2-1	NA	TRBD2
CASAGQLYGYTF	TGTGCCAGCGCAGGACAGCTCTACGGCTACACCTTC	TRBV2	TRBJ1-2	NA	NA
CATSQGPGGEQFF	TGTGCCACCAGCCAGGGGCCAGGGGGTGAGCAGTTCTTC	TRBV24-1	TRBJ2-1	NA	TRBD1
CSARGGRTNYGYTF	TGCAGCGCCCGAGGGGGCAGGACTAACTATGGCTACACCTTC	TRBV29-1	TRBJ1-2	NA	TRBD1
CASSLLGESPLHF	TGTGCCAGCAGTTTATTGGGCGAGTCACCCCTCCACTTT	TRBV28	TRBJ1-6	NA	NA
CATRPQAGVNTEAFF	TGTGCCACCAGGCCCCAGGCGGGGGTGAACACTGAAGCTTTCTTT	TRBV24-1	TRBJ1-1	once	NA
CASSLQDRGGEQFF	TGCGCCAGCAGCTTGCAAGACAGGGGGGGTGAGCAGTTCTTC	TRBV5-1	TRBJ2-1	NA	TRBD1
CASSHAGGSQSYGYTF	TGTGCCAGCAGCCACGCAGGGGGCTCTCAAAGCTATGGCTACACCTTC	TRBV4-2	TRBJ1-2	NA	TRBD1
CASNRQGLSGNTIYF	TGTGCCAGCAACCGACAGGGCCTCTCTGGAAACACCATATATTTT	TRBV6-6	TRBJ1-3	NA	TRBD1
CASSPIGPGQSSGANVLTF	TGTGCCAGCTCACCGATAGGCCCGGGACAGAGCTCTGGGGCCAACGTCCTGACTTTC	TRBV18	TRBJ2-6	NA	TRBD1
CASSLVGSGGGDGYTF	TGCGCCAGCAGCTTGGTGGGCTCCGGAGGGGGCGATGGCTACACCTTC	TRBV5-1	TRBJ1-2	NA	TRBD1
CASSPLRLQKLFF	TGTGCCAGCAGCCCCCTTCGTCTACAAAAACTGTTTTTT	TRBV7-6	TRBJ1-4	NA	NA
CASSFGPGDEQFF	NA	TRBV5-1	TRBJ2-1	NA	NA
CASSPWGGEGNTIYF	TGTGCCAGCAGCCCTTGGGGGGGTGAAGGAAACACCATATATTTT	TRBV9	TRBJ1-3	NA	NA
CASSWGGAAYEQYF	TGTGCCAGCAGTTGGGGGGGGGCCGCCTACGAGCAGTACTTC	TRBV6-6	TRBJ2-7	NA	NA
CASSPVGAGGQETQYF	TGTGCCAGCAGCCCGGTCGGAGCGGGGGGGCAGGAGACCCAGTACTTC	TRBV11-3	TRBJ2-5	NA	TRBD2
CASRPVRRNEKLFF	TGTGCCAGCCGCCCGGTCAGGCGTAATGAAAAACTGTTTTTT	TRBV27	TRBJ1-4	few	NA
CASSPPGTSGTGTQYF	TGTGCCAGCTCACCACCGGGGACTAGCGGGACGGGGACCCAGTACTTC	TRBV18	TRBJ2-5	once	TRBD2
CASSQDPGPQHF	TGTGCCAGCAGCCAAGATCCGGGGCCCCAGCATTTT	TRBV4-2	TRBJ1-5	few	NA
CASSSTVNTIYF	TGTGCCAGCAGTTCGACAGTCAACACCATATATTTT	TRBV5-6	TRBJ1-3	NA	NA
CASATTGYGYTF	TGTGCCAGCGCTACGACAGGGTATGGCTACACCTTC	TRBV6-5	TRBJ1-2	once	TRBD1
CASSLRKLAGFTDTQYF	TGTGCCAGCAGCTTACGAAAACTAGCGGGGTTCACAGATACGCAGTATTTT	TRBV5-4	TRBJ2-3	NA	TRBD2
CAISEIPRSEAFF	TGTGCCATCAGTGAGATCCCGAGGAGTGAAGCTTTCTTT	TRBV10-3	TRBJ1-1	NA	NA
CASSPTSGRSGELFF	TGTGCCAGCAGCCCAACTAGCGGGAGAAGCGGGGAGCTGTTTTTT	TRBV2	TRBJ2-2	medium-sized	TRBD2
CASSTGLAGAGGQFF	TGTGCCAGCAGCACCGGACTAGCGGGAGCGGGTGGGCAGTTCTTC	TRBV9	TRBJ2-1	NA	TRBD2
CASSYYLTGYEQYF	TGTGCCAGCAGTTATTACCTGACTGGCTACGAGCAGTACTTC	TRBV6-2/TRBV6-3	TRBJ2-7	once	NA
CAAPPPGGRYSTDTQYF	TGTGCAGCGCCACCACCGGGCGGGAGATATAGCACAGATACGCAGTATTTT	TRBV7-9	TRBJ2-3	NA	TRBD2
CAWTPGRDAEAFF	TGTGCCTGGACCCCCGGCAGGGATGCTGAAGCTTTCTTT	TRBV30	TRBJ1-1	NA	NA
CASSYRGEQYF	TGTGCCAGCAGTTACAGGGGCGAGCAGTACTTC	TRBV2	TRBJ2-7	NA	TRBD1